This is a list of T cell receptor beta chains from one sample in a study of blood T cell repertoires in COVID-19. Sequenced by immunoSEQ multiplex PCR; TCRdb stores in-frame clones only, minus some. The sample yields 250,000 to 350,000 clones, about 81% seen once. Sequenced: peripheral blood. The receptor source for this set is a human donor with COVID-19, enrolled during active disease. The donor label of this sample is uncertain. Each CDR3 is given without its conserved first and last residue.

v_gene,j_gene,CDR3aa
TRBV30,TRBJ1-5,AWSVGGGNQPQH
TRBV5-1,TRBJ1-1,ASSLVGENTEAF
TRBV11-2,TRBJ2-7,ASSFIWETPEQY
TRBV7-9,TRBJ1-1,ASSFGTRNTEAF
TRBV27,TRBJ2-1,ASSPVGAGGFLISYNEQF
TRBV19,TRBJ2-1,ASSIVPSSYNEQF
TRBV7-9,TRBJ1-2,ASSRDSFNYGYT
TRBV18,TRBJ1-2,ASSPVEQGGYGYT
TRBV6-5,TRBJ2-3,ASSYGGVAQY
TRBV19,TRBJ2-3,ASTRGGSSTDTQY
TRBV5-4,TRBJ1-4,ASSSNPGGAWEKLF
TRBV5-4,TRBJ2-2,AIILGTGDFTGELF
TRBV29-1,TRBJ1-1,SAAGAGRYTEAF
TRBV27,TRBJ2-7,ASSSGQGVGHEQY
TRBV3-1/TRBV3-2,TRBJ2-7,ASSQRQGGGNYEQY
TRBV6-5,TRBJ2-3,ASSRLRHTDTQY
TRBV2,TRBJ2-7,ASSGNFRSYEQY
TRBV7-9,TRBJ2-3,ASSLEVNREYTDTQY
TRBV10-3,TRBJ1-3,AISESRGNTIY
TRBV2,TRBJ1-4,ASQRGGRANEKLF
TRBV6-1,TRBJ2-3,ASSEGRTDTQY
TRBV30,TRBJ1-5,AWSSAGSTHQPQH
TRBV3-1/TRBV3-2,TRBJ2-4,ASSVLSRSRKY
TRBV6-5,TRBJ1-2,ASSFAPSGTGEDYT
TRBV5-1,TRBJ2-1,ASSLASSGRDEQF
TRBV18,TRBJ1-1,ASSPQTGPMNTEAF
TRBV5-1,TRBJ2-7,ASSLGSSGSASYEQY
TRBV29-1,TRBJ2-1,SVEVGLAGGDEQF
TRBV9,TRBJ2-5,ASSVTSGRAETQY
TRBV5-1,TRBJ2-1,ASSTSVDSYNEQF
TRBV6-5,TRBJ1-2,ASSPGRGYYGYT
TRBV6-5,TRBJ1-5,ASSSRGYSNQPQH
TRBV29-1,TRBJ2-7,SVGRASDRSGSYEQY
TRBV5-1,TRBJ1-1,ASSELQGVNTEAF
TRBV11-2,TRBJ2-7,ASSSIDGVSSYEQY
TRBV6-5,TRBJ2-7,ASSRSGYEQY
TRBV27,TRBJ2-7,ASSPMGLASSYEQY
TRBV29-1,TRBJ1-1,SVDRGTEAF
TRBV6-2/TRBV6-3,TRBJ2-3,ASSSRLAGVVDTQY
TRBV15,TRBJ2-2,ATSGRRSSASTGELF
TRBV30,TRBJ2-2,ARGTVAREETGELF
TRBV30,TRBJ1-2,AWTVGTGDGYT
TRBV28,TRBJ1-1,ASDPGPGVNTEAF
TRBV18,TRBJ1-1,ASSPLWGEANTEAF
TRBV6-5,TRBJ1-4,ASGTGDWEKLF